Below are 10 T cell receptor beta chains sequenced from a single sample in a study of blood T cell repertoires in COVID-19 (TCRdb year 2020). Receptor libraries were prepared by the immunoSEQ multiplex PCR assay. TCRdb provides this immuneACCESS table in a form limited to in-frame rearrangements. Some clones are lacking; in checked studies, under half of them reflect an unresolved V gene, and why the rest are absent is not known. The sample yields about 130,000 clones; more than 75% were counted once. Roughly 10% of the sample goes to the ten largest clones. Specimen: peripheral blood. The source of these receptors is a woman in her sixties or seventies with COVID-19, enrolled during active disease.

This chain joins TRBV15 and TRBJ1-4; the match to TRBD1 covers 8 bases. The J segment lost 4 bases and the V segment lost 0 bases, leaving 10 bases of the junction unmatched. Germline V gives CDR1 LNHNV, CDR2 YYDKDF (reference sequence). This CDR3 is built from 18 residues. CDR3 bases: TGTGCCACCAGCAGAGATCGGAGACAGGGGTACTATAATGAAAAACTGTTTTTT. The encoded protein is CATSRDRRQGYYNEKLFF.

This clone was seen a single time. This chain uses TRBV7-9 with TRBJ1-3; maybe TRBD1 (6 bases). The V and J ends lost 2 bases and 2 bases respectively, with 10 bases between them. Germline V CDR1 and CDR2: SEHNR, FQNEAQ (reference sequence). This CDR3 contains 15 residues. The CDR3 region has the DNA TGTGCCAGCAGCTTATTAGGGGGGGCTGGAAACACCATATATTTT. It specifies CASSLLGGAGNTIYF.

This chain uses TRBV6-5 with TRBJ2-5, with D perhaps TRBD1 (6 bases). CDR1 MNHEY and CDR2 SVGAGI come from the germline V gene. V lost 8 bases and J lost 6, with 22 bases in between. The CDR3 runs to 15 residues. This CDR3 is CASYRDTGVGKTQYF. The CDR3 nucleotides are TGTGCCAGCTACAGGGACACTGGCGTGGGGAAGACCCAGTACTTC.

The CDR3 sequence is CASMPGGYTF. The CDR3 region has the DNA TGTGCCAGCATGCCAGGTGGCTACACCTTC. V usage is TRBV2 and J usage is TRBJ1-2; D is unclear. The germline V gene encodes CDR1 SNHLY and CDR2 FYNNEI. The CDR3 sequence is 10 residues long. The V gene lost 7 bases and the J gene lost 7 bases, with 7 bases spanning the gap.

The V and J genes are TRBV7-3 and TRBJ2-6; TRBD2 might be the D (6 bases). V lost 0 bases and J 3 bases, leaving 18 bases between the germline ends. Germline values: CDR1 SGHTA, CDR2 FQGTGA. The CDR3 runs to 19 residues. In DNA form, the CDR3 reads TGTGCCAGCAGCTTAACTTGGGGTGGAGGAGGGGATGGGGCCAACGTCCTGACTTTC. Translation: CASSLTWGGGGDGANVLTF.

The chain couples TRBV27 to TRBJ2-5, with D possibly being TRBD1 (7 bases). Trimming removed 5 bases from V and 5 bases from J, with 18 bases in between. Germline CDR1 is MNHEY and CDR2 is SMNVEV (reference sequence). The CDR3 covers 15 residues. In DNA, the CDR3 is TGTGCCAGCAGTAGGGGGAACAGGGGAGGTGAGACCCAGTACTTC. It encodes CASSRGNRGGETQYF.

This clone was counted a few times. V usage is TRBV7-8 and J usage is TRBJ2-1; TRBD2 agrees at 7 bases. CDR3 size: 14 residues. The V and J ends lost 5 bases and 7 bases, in that order; junction bases with no gene match: 8. CDR1 is SGHVS, CDR2 FQNEAQ, per germline. CDR3 bases: TGTGCCAGCAGCCTATCTAGCGGCGAGAATGAGCAGTTCTTC. It translates to CASSLSSGENEQFF.

CDR3 nucleotide sequence: TGTGCCAGCAGTAAATCTCGGGGGGATCAGCCCCAGCATTTT. It yields the protein CASSKSRGDQPQHF. The chain links TRBV28 to TRBJ1-5, with a weak D call TRBD1 (5 bases). The germline gives CDR1 MDHEN, CDR2 SYDVKM. The CDR3 covers 14 residues. Trimming took off 5 bases at V and 5 bases at J, with 13 bases between the two ends.

This rearrangement joins TRBV3-1 (or the pseudogene TRBV3-2) to TRBJ1-1, with TRBD1 as a possible D gene (6 bases). V was shortened by 4 bases and J by 5 bases, with 11 bases between the two germline ends. The germline gives CDR1 LGHDT, CDR2 YNNKEL (reference sequence). The CDR3 sequence is 13 residues long. The CDR3 is CASSPGVITEAFF. The CDR3 coding sequence is TGTGCCAGCAGCCCAGGGGTTATTACTGAAGCTTTCTTT.

The chain employs TRBV3-1 (or the pseudogene TRBV3-2) and TRBJ1-4; D call uncertain. Trimming removed 4 bases at V and 8 bases at J, with 8 bases between. This CDR3 has 12 residues. CDR1 and CDR2 (germline): LGHDT, YNNKEL (reference sequence). The CDR3 is CASSPQMEKLFF. The CDR3 coding sequence is TGTGCCAGCAGCCCCCAGATGGAAAAACTGTTTTTT.